Below are 2 T cell receptor beta chains sequenced from a single sample in a study of T-cell memory formation after mild COVID-19. A single record per CDR3 protein comes from TCRdb applying MiXCR to the 5' RACE reads. This sample has approximately 350,000 distinct CDR3 sequences, with around an eighth found just once. Material: PBMCs or a T cell subset sorted from them (not recorded which). The receptors were sampled from a man aged 18 to 30 who had mild COVID-19 (a few samples of this study predate the infection). Cell type and time point are not known.

The chain links TRBV29-1 to TRBJ2-1; TRBD1 matches at 7 bases. Germline V gives CDR1 SQVTM, CDR2 ANQGSEA. The CDR3 runs to 12 residues. After removal of 6 bases from V and 8 bases from J, the junction contained 7 bases not matched to a gene. The CDR3 is CSVRTGFDEQFF. The CDR3, as DNA: TGCAGCGTGCGGACAGGTTTCGATGAGCAGTTCTTC.

The chain combines TRBV2 with TRBJ2-7; D is ambiguous. Trimming removed 3 bases from V and 0 bases from J, with 6 bases in between. Germline values: CDR1 SNHLY, CDR2 FYNNEI. The CDR3 sequence is 13 residues long. CDR3 protein: CASSDLPSYEQYF. Here the CDR3 DNA reads TGTGCCAGCAGTGACTTGCCCTCCTACGAGCAGTACTTC. The whole variable domain, remainder taken from reference TRBV2 and TRBJ2-7, is EPEVTQTPSHQVTQMGQEVILRCVPISNHLYFYWYRQILGQKVEFLVSFYNNEISEKSEIFDDQFSVERPDGSNFTLKIRSTKLEDSAMYFCASSDLPSYEQYFGPGTRLTVT.